This TCR beta chain was identified during a study of TIL therapy for anti-PD-1-resistant metastatic lung cancer. In the study overall: Median tumor PD-L1 proportion score was roughly 5.4%.

The libraries were made with immunoSEQ v3. Each library reached some 2 million read pairs, or 5-6 million at deep level. Here immunoSEQ multiplex PCR was the method, and the copy in TCRdb shows in-frame clones only, minus some. The repertoire holds more than 45,000 clones, with roughly 87% as singletons. The time point here: pre-treatment sample, taken before nivolumab and TIL therapy. This clone has a handful of counts. Its target is not known. Germline CDR1 and CDR2: KGHSH and LQKENI. V shed 1 base and J 3 bases; nucleotides not matched to a gene: 5. CDR3 size: 15 residues. Study results and caveats: TIL clonotype persistence in blood showed no apparent association with response. The cohort had more treatment-naive, never-smoker and oncogene-addicted patients than typical.

This chain connects TRBV18 to TRBJ1-2; 7 bases map to TRBD1. The receptor was derived from a person between 30 and 79 years old with non-small cell lung cancer. The sequenced sample was blood, obtained at baseline. As DNA, the CDR3 is TGTGCCAGCTCACCACGGGAAGGGACAGACTATGGCTACACCTTC. Amino acid sequence: CASSPREGTDYGYTF.